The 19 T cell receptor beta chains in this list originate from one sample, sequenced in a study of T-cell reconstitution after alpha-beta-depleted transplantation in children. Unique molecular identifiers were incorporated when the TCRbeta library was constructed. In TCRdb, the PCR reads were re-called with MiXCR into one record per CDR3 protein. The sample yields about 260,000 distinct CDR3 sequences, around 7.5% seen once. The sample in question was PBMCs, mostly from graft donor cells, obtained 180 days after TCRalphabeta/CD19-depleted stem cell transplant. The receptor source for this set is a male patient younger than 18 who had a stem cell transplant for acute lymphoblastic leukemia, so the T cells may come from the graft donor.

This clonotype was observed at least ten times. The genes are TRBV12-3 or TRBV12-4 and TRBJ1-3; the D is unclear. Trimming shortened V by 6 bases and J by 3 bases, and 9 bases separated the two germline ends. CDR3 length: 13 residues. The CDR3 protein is CASRPLGGNTIYF. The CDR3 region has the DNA TGTGCCAGCAGACCTTTAGGTGGAAACACCATATATTTT.

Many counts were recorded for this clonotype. The CDR3 coding sequence is TGTGCCAGCAGCCAAGTAACCCCAGGGGGAGGCTCTGGAAACACCATATATTTT. As protein: CASSQVTPGGGSGNTIYF. The chain employs TRBV4-2 and TRBJ1-3; 7 bases match TRBD1. This CDR3 has 18 amino acids. V gave up 1 base and J gave up 0 bases; unmatched junction bases: 9. Germline V lookup: CDR1 LGHNA, CDR2 YNFKEQ.

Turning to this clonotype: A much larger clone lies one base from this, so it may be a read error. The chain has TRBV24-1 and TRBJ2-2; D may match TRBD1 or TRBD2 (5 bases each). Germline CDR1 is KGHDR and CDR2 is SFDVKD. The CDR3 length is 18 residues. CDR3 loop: CATCDSETGTGATGELFF. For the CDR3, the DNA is TGTGCCACCTGTGATTCGGAAACCGGGACCGGGGCAACCGGGGAGCTGTTTTTT.

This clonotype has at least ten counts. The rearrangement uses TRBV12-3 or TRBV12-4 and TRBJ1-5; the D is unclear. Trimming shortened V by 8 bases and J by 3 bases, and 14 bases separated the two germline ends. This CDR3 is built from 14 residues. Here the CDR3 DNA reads TGTGCCAGCTCCCTGGAAGGGTTCAATCAGCCCCAGCATTTT. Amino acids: CASSLEGFNQPQHF.

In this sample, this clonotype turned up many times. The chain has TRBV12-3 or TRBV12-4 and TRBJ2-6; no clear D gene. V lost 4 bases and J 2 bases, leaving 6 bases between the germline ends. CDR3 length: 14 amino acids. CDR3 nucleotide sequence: TGTGCCAGCAGTTGGTCGGCTGGGGCCAACGTCCTGACTTTC. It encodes CASSWSAGANVLTF.

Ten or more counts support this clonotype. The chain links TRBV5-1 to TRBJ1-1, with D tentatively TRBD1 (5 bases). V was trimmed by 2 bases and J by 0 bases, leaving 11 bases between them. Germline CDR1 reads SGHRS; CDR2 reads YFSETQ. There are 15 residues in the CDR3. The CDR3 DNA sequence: TGCGCCAGCAGCTTCCAGGGACCCCTGAACACTGAAGCTTTCTTT. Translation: CASSFQGPLNTEAFF. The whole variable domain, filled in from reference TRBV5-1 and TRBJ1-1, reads KAGVTQTPRYLIKTRGQQVTLSCSPISGHRSVSWYQQTPGQGLQFLFEYFSETQRNKGNFPGRFSGRQFSNSRSEMNVSTLELGDSALYLCASSFQGPLNTEAFFGQGTRLTVV.

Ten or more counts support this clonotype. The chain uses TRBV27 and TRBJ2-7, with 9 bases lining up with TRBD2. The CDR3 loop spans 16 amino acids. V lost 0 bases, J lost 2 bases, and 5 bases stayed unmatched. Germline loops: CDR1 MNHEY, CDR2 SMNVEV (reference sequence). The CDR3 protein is CASSLSIPSGTYEQYF. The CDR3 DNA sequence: TGTGCCAGCAGTTTATCGATCCCTAGCGGGACCTACGAGCAGTACTTC.

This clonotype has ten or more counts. The CDR3 DNA reads TGTGCCAGCAGCCCCGGGACCGCACAGGAGACCCAGTACTTC. Amino acids: CASSPGTAQETQYF. The V call is TRBV5-5, the J call TRBJ2-5; the D call may be TRBD1 or TRBD2 (5 bases each). Germline V gene data show CDR1 as SGHKS and CDR2 as YYEKEE (reference sequence). V lost 4 bases and J lost 5, with 15 bases in between. The CDR3 contains 14 residues.

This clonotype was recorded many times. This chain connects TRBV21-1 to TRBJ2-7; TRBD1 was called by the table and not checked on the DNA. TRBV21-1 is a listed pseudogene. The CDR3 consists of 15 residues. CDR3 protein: CARGNTGMRSYEQYF. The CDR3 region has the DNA TGTGCCAGGGGAAATACAGGGATGCGGTCCTACGAGCAGTACTTC.

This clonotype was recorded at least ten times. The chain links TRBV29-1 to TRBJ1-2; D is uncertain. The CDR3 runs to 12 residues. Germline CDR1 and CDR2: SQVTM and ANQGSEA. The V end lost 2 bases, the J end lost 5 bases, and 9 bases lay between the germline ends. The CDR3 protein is CSVESETYGYTF. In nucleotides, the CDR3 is TGCAGCGTTGAATCGGAGACTTATGGCTACACCTTC.

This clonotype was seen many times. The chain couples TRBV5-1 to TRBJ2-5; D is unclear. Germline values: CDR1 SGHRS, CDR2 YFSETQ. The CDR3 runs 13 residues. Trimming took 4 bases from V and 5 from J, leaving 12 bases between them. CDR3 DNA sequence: TGCGCCAGCAGCGATGGCCCGGGTGAGACCCAGTACTTC. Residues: CASSDGPGETQYF.

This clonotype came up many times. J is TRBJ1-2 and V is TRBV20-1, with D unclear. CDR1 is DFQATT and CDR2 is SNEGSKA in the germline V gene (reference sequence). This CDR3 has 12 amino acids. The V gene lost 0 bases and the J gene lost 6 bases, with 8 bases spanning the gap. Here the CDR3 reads CSAREPGNGYTF. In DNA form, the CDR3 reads TGCAGTGCTAGAGAACCCGGGAATGGCTACACCTTC.

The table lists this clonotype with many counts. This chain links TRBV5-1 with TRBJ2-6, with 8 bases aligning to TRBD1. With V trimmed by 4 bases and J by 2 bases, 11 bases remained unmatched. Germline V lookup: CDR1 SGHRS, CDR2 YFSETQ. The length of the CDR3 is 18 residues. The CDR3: CASSTLAGGAAGANVLTF. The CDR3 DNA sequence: TGCGCCAGCAGCACCTTAGCAGGGGGCGCGGCTGGGGCCAACGTCCTGACTTTC.

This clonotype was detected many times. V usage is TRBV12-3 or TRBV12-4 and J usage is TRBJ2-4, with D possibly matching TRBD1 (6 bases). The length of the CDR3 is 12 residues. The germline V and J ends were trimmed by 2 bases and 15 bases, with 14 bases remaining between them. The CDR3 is CASSLRQALRYF. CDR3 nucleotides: TGTGCCAGCAGTTTACGACAGGCCCTTCGGTACTTC.

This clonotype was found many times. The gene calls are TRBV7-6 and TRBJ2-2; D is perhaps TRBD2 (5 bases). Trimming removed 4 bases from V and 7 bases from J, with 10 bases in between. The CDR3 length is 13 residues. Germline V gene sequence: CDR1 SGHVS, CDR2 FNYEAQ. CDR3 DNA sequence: TGTGCCAGCAGCTCAAAAGAGGGCGGGGAGCTGTTTTTT. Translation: CASSSKEGGELFF. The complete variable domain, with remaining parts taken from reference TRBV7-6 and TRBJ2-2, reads GAGVSQSPRYKVTKRGQDVALRCDPISGHVSLYWYRQALGQGPEFLTYFNYEAQQDKSGLPNDRFSAERPEGSISTLTIQRTEQRDSAMYRCASSSKEGGELFFGEGSRLTVL.

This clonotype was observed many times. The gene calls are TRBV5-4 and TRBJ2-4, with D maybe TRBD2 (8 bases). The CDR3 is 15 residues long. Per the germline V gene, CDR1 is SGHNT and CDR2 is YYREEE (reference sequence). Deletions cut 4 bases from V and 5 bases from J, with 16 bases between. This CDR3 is CASSRGGTVENIQYF. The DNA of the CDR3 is TGTGCCAGCAGCCGGGGGGGGACAGTCGAAAACATTCAGTACTTC.

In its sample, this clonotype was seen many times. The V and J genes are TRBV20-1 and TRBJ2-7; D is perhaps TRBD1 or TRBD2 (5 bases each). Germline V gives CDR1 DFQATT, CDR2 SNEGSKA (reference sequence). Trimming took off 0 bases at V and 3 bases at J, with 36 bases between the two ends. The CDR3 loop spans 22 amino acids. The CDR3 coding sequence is TGCAGTGCTAGAGATAACCGGGGCAGGGAGCAAAGTTCCGCCATCAAATTCTACGAGCAGTACTTC. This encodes CSARDNRGREQSSAIKFYEQYF.

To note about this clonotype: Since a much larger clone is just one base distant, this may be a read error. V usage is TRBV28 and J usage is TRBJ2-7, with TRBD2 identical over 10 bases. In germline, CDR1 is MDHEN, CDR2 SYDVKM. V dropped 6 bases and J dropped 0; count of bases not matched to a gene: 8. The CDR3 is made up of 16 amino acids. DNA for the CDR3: TGTGCCAGCAGCCTTTCTAGCGGGAGCGACTCCTACGAGCAGTACTTC. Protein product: CASSLSSGSDSYEQYF.

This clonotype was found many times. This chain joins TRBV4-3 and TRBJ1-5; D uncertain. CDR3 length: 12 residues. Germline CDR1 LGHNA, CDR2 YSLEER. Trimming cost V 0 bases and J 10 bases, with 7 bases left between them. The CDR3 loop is CASSQDMGPQHF. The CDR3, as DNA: TGCGCCAGCAGCCAAGATATGGGTCCCCAGCATTTT.